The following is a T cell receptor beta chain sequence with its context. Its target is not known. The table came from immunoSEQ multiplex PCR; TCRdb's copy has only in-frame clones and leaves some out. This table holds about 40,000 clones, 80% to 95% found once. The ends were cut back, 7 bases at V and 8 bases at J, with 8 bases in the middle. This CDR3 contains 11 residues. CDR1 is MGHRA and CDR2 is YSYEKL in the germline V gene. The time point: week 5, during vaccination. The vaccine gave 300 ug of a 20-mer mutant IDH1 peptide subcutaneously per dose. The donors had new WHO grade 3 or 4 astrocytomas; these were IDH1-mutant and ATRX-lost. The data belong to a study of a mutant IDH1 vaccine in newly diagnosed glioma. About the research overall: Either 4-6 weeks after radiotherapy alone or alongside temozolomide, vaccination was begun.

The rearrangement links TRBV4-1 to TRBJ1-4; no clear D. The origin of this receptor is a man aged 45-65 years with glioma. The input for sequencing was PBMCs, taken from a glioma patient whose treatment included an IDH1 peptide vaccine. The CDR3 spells CASTKGEKLFF. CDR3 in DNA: TGCGCCAGCACTAAAGGCGAAAAACTGTTTTTT.